This T cell receptor beta chain was captured by sequencing in a study of shared clonotypes between healthy human individuals. Across the whole study: Three plates each covered CD4 naive and memory; CD8 naive two, CD8 memory one.

In this sample, this clone turned up a few times. Its antigen is still unknown. Original methodology: Owing to the provision of junction-only sequences devoid of quality scores by immunoSEQ, filtering differed. Sequenced by immunoSEQ multiplex PCR; TCRdb stores in-frame clones only, minus some. The DNA gave D and trimming, while V, J and clone size come from that table. The sample records 2 million to 3 million clones, approximately 93% being singletons. The J segment lost 5 bases and the V segment lost 4 bases, leaving 12 bases of the junction unmatched. From germline, CDR1 is SGHRS and CDR2 YFSETQ. The CDR3 is 16 residues long. Overall study findings and caveats: In four donors, around 5% of naive CD4 clonotypes appeared in common. How much donors shared clonotypes was expected to be affected by sequencing depth.

The origin of this receptor is a man between 18 and 29 years old in good health. Some clones in this sample may be carry-over from other donors' samples. Sequencing was carried out using naive CD4+ T cells from PBMCs. Subset reported: CD45RA+ positively selected. The V gene is TRBV5-1, the J gene TRBJ2-3; TRBD1 matches 8 bases. This CDR3 is CASSRIGQGPGDTQYF. CDR3 coding DNA: TGCGCCAGCAGCCGCATCGGACAGGGCCCTGGAGATACGCAGTATTTT.